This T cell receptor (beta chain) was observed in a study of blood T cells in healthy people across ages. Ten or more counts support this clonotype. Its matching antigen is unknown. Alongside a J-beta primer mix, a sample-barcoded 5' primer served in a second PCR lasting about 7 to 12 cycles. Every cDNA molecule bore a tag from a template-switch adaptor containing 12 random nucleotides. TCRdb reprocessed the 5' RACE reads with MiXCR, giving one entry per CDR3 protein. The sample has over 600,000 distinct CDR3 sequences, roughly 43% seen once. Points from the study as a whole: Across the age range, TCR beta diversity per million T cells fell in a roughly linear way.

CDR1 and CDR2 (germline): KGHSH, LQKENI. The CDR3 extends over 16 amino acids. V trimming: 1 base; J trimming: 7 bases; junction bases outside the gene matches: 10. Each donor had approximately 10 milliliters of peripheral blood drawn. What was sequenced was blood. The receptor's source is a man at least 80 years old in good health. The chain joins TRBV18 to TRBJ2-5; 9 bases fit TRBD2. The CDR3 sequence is CASSPLPPSGKGTQYF. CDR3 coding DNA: TGTGCCAGCTCACCACTCCCCCCTAGCGGGAAGGGGACCCAGTACTTC.